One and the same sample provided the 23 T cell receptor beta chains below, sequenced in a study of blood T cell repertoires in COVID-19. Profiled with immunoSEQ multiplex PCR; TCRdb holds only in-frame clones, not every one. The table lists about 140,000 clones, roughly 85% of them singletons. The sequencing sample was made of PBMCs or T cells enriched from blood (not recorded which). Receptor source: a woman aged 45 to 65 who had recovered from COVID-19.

CDR3 coding DNA: TGTGCCAGCAGTTCCCCCAGGACTAGCGGGGAACGGGAGCAGTACTTC. Its translation: CASSSPRTSGEREQYF. The chain combines TRBV28 with TRBJ2-7; 12 nucleotides agree with TRBD2. Trimming at V came to 4 bases and at J to 7 bases, leaving 11 bases not matched to a gene. Germline lookup yields CDR1 MDHEN and CDR2 SYDVKM. The CDR3 loop spans 16 amino acids. The full variable domain, completed using reference TRBV28 and TRBJ2-7, is DVKVTQSSRYLVKRTGEKVFLECVQDMDHENMFWYRQDPGLGLRLIYFSYDVKMKEKGDIPEGYSVSREKKERFSLILESASTNQTSMYLCASSSPRTSGEREQYFGPGTRLTVT.

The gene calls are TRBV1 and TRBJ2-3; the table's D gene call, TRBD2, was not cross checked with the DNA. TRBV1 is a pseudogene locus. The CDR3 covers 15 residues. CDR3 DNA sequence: TGCACCAGCACCTTCTTTTCCCCTAGCACAGATACGCAGTATTTT. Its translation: CTSTFFSPSTDTQYF.

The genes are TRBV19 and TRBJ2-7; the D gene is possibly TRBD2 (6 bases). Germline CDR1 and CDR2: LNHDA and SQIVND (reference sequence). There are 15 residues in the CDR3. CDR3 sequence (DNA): TGTGCGACCAAGGCCTGGGCCCGGGAGAGCGACGAGCAGTACTTC. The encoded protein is CATKAWARESDEQYF.

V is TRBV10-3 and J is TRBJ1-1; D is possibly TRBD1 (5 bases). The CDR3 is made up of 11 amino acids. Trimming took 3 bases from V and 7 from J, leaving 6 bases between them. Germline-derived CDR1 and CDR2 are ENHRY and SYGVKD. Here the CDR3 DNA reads TGTGCCATCAGTGAACAGGATGAAGCTTTCTTT. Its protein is CAISEQDEAFF.

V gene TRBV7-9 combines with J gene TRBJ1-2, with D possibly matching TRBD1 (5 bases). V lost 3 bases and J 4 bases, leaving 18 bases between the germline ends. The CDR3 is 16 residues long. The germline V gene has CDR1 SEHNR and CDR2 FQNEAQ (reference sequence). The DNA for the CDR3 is TGTGCCAGCAGCTTTCCCGAGATGGGGCCTACCTATGGCTACACCTTC. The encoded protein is CASSFPEMGPTYGYTF.

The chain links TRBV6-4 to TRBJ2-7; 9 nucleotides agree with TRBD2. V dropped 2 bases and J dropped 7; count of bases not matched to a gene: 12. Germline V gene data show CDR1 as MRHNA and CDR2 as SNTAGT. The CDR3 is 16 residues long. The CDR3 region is CASSDRSGGKPGEQYF. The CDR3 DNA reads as TGTGCCAGCAGTGACCGTAGCGGGGGCAAACCCGGAGAGCAGTACTTC.

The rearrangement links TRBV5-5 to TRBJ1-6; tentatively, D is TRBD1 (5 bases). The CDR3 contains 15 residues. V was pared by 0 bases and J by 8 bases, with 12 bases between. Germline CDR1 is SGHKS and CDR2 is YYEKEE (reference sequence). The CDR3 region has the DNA TGTGCCAGCAGCTTGGCGGCAGGGCCCCATTCACCCCTCCACTTT. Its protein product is CASSLAAGPHSPLHF.

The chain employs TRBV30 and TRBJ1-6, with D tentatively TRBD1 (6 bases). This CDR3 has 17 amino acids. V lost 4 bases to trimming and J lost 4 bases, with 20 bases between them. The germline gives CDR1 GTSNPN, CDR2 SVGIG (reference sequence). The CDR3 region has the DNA TGTGCCTGGACCCGTCTCGCTCAGACAGGATATAATTCACCCCTCCACTTT. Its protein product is CAWTRLAQTGYNSPLHF.

In nucleotides, the CDR3 is TGTGCCAGCAGCTTCCCAACAGGGACTGAAGCTTTCTTT. As protein: CASSFPTGTEAFF. The gene calls are TRBV7-9 and TRBJ1-1; tentatively, D is TRBD1 (6 bases). Trimming removed 3 bases from V and 5 bases from J, with 10 bases in between. CDR3 length equals 13 residues. The germline V gene encodes CDR1 SEHNR and CDR2 FQNEAQ (reference sequence).

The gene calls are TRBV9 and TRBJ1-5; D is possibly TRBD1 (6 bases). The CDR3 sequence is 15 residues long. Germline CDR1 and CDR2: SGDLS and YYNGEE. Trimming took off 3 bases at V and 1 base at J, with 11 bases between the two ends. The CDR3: CASSALQGSNQPQHF. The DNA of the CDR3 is TGTGCCAGCAGCGCACTTCAGGGGAGCAATCAGCCCCAGCATTTT. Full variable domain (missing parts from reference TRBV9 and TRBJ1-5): DSGVTQTPKHLITATGQRVTLRCSPRSGDLSVYWYQQSLDQGLQFLIQYYNGEERAKGNILERFSAQQFPDLHSELNLSSLELGDSALYFCASSALQGSNQPQHFGDGTRLSIL.

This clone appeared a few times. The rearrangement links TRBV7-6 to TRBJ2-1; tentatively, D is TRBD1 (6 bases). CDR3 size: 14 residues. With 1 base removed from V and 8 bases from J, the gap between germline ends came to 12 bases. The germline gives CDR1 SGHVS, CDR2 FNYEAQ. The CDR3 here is CASSLETGYDEQFF. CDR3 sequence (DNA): TGTGCCAGCAGCTTAGAAACAGGGTACGATGAGCAGTTCTTC.

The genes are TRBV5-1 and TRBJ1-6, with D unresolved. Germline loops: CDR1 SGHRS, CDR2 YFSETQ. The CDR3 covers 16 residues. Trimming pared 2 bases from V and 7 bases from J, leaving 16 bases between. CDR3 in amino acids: CASSLEVGALNSPLHF. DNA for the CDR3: TGCGCCAGCAGCTTAGAAGTGGGCGCTTTGAATTCACCCCTCCACTTT.

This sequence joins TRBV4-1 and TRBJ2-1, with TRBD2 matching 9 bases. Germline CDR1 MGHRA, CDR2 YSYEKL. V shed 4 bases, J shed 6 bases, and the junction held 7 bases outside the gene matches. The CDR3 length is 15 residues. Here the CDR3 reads CASSPPLAGRNEQFF. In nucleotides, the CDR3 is TGCGCCAGCAGCCCCCCCCTAGCGGGACGCAATGAGCAGTTCTTC.

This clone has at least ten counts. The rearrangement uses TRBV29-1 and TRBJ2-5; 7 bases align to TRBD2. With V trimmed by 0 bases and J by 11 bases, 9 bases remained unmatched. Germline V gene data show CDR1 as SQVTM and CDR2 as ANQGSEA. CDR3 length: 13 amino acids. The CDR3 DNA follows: TGCAGCGTTGAAGATCAAGCGACTAGCTTTCAGTACTTC. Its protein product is CSVEDQATSFQYF.

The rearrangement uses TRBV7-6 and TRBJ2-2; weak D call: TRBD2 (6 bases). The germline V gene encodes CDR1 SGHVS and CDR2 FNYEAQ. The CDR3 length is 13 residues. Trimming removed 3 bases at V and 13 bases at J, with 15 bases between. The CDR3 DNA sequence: TGTGCCAGCAGCTTGGGGACTGTTACCGGGCTGTTTTTT. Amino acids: CASSLGTVTGLFF. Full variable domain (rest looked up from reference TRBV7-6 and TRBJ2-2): GAGVSQSPRYKVTKRGQDVALRCDPISGHVSLYWYRQALGQGPEFLTYFNYEAQQDKSGLPNDRFSAERPEGSISTLTIQRTEQRDSAMYRCASSLGTVTGLFFGEGSRLTVL.

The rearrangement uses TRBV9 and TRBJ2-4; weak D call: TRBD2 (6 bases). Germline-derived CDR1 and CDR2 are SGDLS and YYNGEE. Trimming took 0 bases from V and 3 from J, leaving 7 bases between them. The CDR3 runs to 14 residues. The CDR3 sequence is CASSVGSGKNIQYF. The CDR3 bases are TGTGCCAGCAGCGTAGGTAGCGGCAAAAACATTCAGTACTTC.

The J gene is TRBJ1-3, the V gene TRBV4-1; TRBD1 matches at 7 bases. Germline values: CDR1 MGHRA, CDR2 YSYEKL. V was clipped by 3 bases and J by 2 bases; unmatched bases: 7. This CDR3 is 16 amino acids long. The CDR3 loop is CASSQVQGIAGNTIYF. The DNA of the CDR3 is TGCGCCAGCAGCCAGGTACAGGGGATAGCTGGAAACACCATATATTTT.

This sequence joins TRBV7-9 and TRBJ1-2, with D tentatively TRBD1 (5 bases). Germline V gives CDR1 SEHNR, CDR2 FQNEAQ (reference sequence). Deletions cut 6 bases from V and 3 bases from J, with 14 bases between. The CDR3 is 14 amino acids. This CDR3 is CASSQSGKDYGYTF. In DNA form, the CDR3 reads TGTGCCAGCAGTCAGTCAGGGAAGGACTATGGCTACACCTTC.

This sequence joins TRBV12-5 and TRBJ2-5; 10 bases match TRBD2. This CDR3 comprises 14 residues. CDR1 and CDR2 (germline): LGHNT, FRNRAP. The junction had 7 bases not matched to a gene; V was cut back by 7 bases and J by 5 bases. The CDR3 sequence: CASVKAGGTETQYF. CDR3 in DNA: TGTGCTAGTGTCAAAGCGGGGGGGACCGAGACCCAGTACTTC.

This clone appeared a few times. The CDR3 here is CAWSFDRGTEAFF. The CDR3 DNA is TGTGCCTGGAGTTTCGACAGGGGCACTGAAGCTTTCTTT. The J gene is TRBJ1-1, the V gene TRBV30, with TRBD1 matching 8 bases. This CDR3 is built from 13 residues. V shed 2 bases and J 4 bases; nucleotides not matched to a gene: 3. The germline V gene encodes CDR1 GTSNPN and CDR2 SVGIG (reference sequence). Together with reference TRBV30 and TRBJ1-1, the CDR3 gives the full variable domain: SQTIHQWPATLVQPVGSPLSLECTVEGTSNPNLYWYRQAAGRGLQLLFYSVGIGQISSEVPQNLSASRPQDRQFILSSKKLLLSDSGFYLCAWSFDRGTEAFFGQGTRLTVV.

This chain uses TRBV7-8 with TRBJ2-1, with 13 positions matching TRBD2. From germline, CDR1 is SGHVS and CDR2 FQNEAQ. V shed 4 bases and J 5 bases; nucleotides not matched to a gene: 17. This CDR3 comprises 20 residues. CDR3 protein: CASSSRHGTSGTLINNEQFF. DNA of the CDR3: TGTGCCAGCAGCTCCAGACACGGGACTAGCGGGACCCTTATTAACAATGAGCAGTTCTTC.

CDR3 DNA sequence: TGCGCCAGCAGTGAGTCCGCCACAGGGCTCCACAATGAGCAGTTCTTC. It specifies CASSESATGLHNEQFF. This chain connects TRBV10-2 to TRBJ2-1, with D tentatively TRBD1 (6 bases). The germline V gene has CDR1 WSHSY and CDR2 SAAADI. This CDR3 spans 16 amino acids. Deletions cut 0 bases from V and 5 bases from J, with 14 bases between.

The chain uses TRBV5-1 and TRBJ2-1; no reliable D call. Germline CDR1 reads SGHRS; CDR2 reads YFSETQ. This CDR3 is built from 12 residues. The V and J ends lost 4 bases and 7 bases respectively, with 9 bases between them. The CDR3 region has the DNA TGCGCCAGCAGCGTACTTGTGAATGAGCAGTTCTTC. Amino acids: CASSVLVNEQFF.